These 8 T cell receptor beta chains came from one sample sequenced in a study of T-cell memory formation after mild COVID-19. TCRdb recomputed calls from the 5' RACE reads with MiXCR, one row per CDR3 protein. Among 110,000 or so distinct CDR3 sequences, 22% were seen once, and the ten largest hold under 50%. What was sequenced was PBMCs or a T cell subset sorted from them (not recorded which). These receptors all come from a man between 18 and 35 years old who had mild COVID-19 (a few samples of this study predate the infection). Cell type and time point are not known.

CDR3 protein: CASSQDRDNEQFF. The CDR3 region has the DNA TGTGCCAGCAGCCAAGATAGGGACAATGAGCAGTTCTTC. This chain joins TRBV3-1 and TRBJ2-1; D gene ambiguous. CDR3 length equals 13 residues. Germline CDR1 and CDR2: LGHDT and YNNKEL (reference sequence). Trimming removed 0 bases at V and 5 bases at J, with 5 bases between.

The chain carries TRBV9 and TRBJ2-5, with D tentatively TRBD2 (6 bases). CDR1 and CDR2 from the germline V gene are SGDLS and YYNGEE. V lost 0 bases to trimming and J lost 4 bases, with 7 bases between them. The CDR3 is 13 amino acids. CDR3: CASSVGGLETQYF. The CDR3, as DNA: TGTGCCAGCAGCGTAGGGGGACTAGAGACCCAGTACTTC.

This clonotype was counted a few times. V is TRBV4-1 and J is TRBJ2-1; 7 bases line up with TRBD2. The CDR3 loop spans 15 amino acids. The V and J ends lost 7 bases and 0 bases, in that order; junction bases with no gene match: 6. CDR1 and CDR2 (germline): MGHRA, YSYEKL. CDR3 bases: TGCGCCAGCACCAGCGGGATGAGCTCCTACAATGAGCAGTTCTTC. Protein: CASTSGMSSYNEQFF.

This clonotype appeared many times. This chain uses TRBV3-1 with TRBJ2-1; the match to TRBD2 covers 9 bases. The CDR3 loop spans 14 amino acids. The V and J ends lost 7 bases and 5 bases, in that order; junction bases with no gene match: 6. The germline CDR1 and CDR2 sequences are LGHDT and YNNKEL (reference sequence). CDR3 in amino acids: CASKAGGGNNEQFF. The CDR3 DNA follows: TGTGCCAGCAAAGCGGGGGGAGGCAACAATGAGCAGTTCTTC.

This clonotype was detected only a few times. The chain combines TRBV6-5 with TRBJ1-5, with a weak D call TRBD1 (5 bases). Between the trimmed V and J ends, which lost 0 bases and 4 bases, there was a span of 10 bases. Germline V gene data show CDR1 as MNHEY and CDR2 as SVGAGI. CDR3 length: 15 residues. The CDR3 sequence: CASSYSPGRNQPQHF. DNA for the CDR3: TGTGCCAGCAGTTACTCGCCAGGGAGGAATCAGCCCCAGCATTTT.

In its sample, this clonotype was seen a few times. The J gene is TRBJ1-5, the V gene TRBV4-2, with 8 nucleotides matching TRBD1. The trim removed 6 bases at V and 1 base at J, leaving 5 bases unmatched. The CDR3 extends over 15 amino acids. CDR1 LGHNA and CDR2 YNFKEQ come from the germline V gene. The CDR3, as DNA: TGTGCCAGCAGTCTCCAGGGGGCAAGCAATCAGCCCCAGCATTTT. Translating it yields CASSLQGASNQPQHF.

J is TRBJ2-5 and V is TRBV7-2; tentative D call: TRBD1 (6 bases). CDR3 size: 15 residues. In germline, CDR1 is SGHTA, CDR2 FQGNSA. V lost 5 bases and J 5 bases, leaving 18 bases between the germline ends. Here the CDR3 reads CASSHPRGQGETQYF. CDR3 nucleotides: TGTGCCAGCAGCCACCCCCGGGGTCAGGGGGAGACCCAGTACTTC. Combining the CDR3 with reference TRBV7-2 and TRBJ2-5 gives the whole variable domain GAGVSQSPSNKVTEKGKDVELRCDPISGHTALYWYRQSLGQGLEFLIYFQGNSAPDKSGLPSDRFSAERTGGSVSTLTIQRTQQEDSAVYLCASSHPRGQGETQYFGPGTRLLVL.

The chain combines TRBV20-1 with TRBJ2-7; 8 positions agree with TRBD2. CDR1 and CDR2 (germline): DFQATT, SNEGSKA (reference sequence). V lost 5 bases to trimming and J lost 4 bases; unmatched junction nucleotides: 1. This CDR3 has 11 residues. The DNA for the CDR3 is TGCAGTGCTCGGGGGGGGTACGAGCAGTACTTC. Translation: CSARGGYEQYF.